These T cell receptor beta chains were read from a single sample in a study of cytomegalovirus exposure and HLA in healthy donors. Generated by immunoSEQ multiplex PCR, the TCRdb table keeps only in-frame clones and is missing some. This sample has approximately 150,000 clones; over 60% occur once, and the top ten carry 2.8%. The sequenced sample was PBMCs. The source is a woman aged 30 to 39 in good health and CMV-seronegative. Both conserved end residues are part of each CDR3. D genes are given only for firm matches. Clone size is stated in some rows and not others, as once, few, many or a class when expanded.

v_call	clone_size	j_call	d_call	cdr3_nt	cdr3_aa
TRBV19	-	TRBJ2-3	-	TGTGCCAGTAGTACTAGGAACCCTACTTCAGATACGCAGTATTTT	CASSTRNPTSDTQYF
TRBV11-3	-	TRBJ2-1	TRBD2	TGTGCCAGCAGCTTATTCGGAGCGGGAGTCTACAATGAGCAGTTCTTC	CASSLFGAGVYNEQFF
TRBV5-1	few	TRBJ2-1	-	TGCGCCAGCAGCTTGGGGAGGAGCTCCTACAATGAGCAGTTCTTC	CASSLGRSSYNEQFF
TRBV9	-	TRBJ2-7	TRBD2	TGTGCCAGCTCCACGGGAGCGGGAGGATCGGGGGAGCAGTACTTC	CASSTGAGGSGEQYF
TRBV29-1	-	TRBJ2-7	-	TGCAGCGTTCAATTGCCAGGGTACGAGCAGTACTTC	CSVQLPGYEQYF
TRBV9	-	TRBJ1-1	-	TGTGCCAGCAGCCCGACAGGGAACACTGAAGCTTTCTTT	CASSPTGNTEAFF
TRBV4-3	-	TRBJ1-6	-	TGCGCCAGCAGCCAAGATGCGGGATCCTATAATTCACCCCTCCACTTT	CASSQDAGSYNSPLHF
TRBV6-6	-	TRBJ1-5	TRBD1	TGTGCCAGCAGGATACAGGGGGCCGGTCAGCCCCAGCATTTT	CASRIQGAGQPQHF
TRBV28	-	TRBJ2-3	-	TGTGCCAGCAGTCCCCCTCTGGGGGCCCACACAGATACGCAGTATTTT	CASSPPLGAHTDTQYF
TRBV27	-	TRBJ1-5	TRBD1	TGTGCCAGCAGTCCGGGGGGACAGGGCGGTCAGCCCCAGCATTTT	CASSPGGQGGQPQHF
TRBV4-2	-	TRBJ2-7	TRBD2	TGTGCCAGCAGCCCGTCCGAGGCTAGCGGGAGTAGGTACGAGCAGTACTTC	CASSPSEASGSRYEQYF
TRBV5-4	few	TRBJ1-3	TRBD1	TGTGCCAGCAGCGGCCGGGACAGGTCCAACACCATATATTTT	CASSGRDRSNTIYF
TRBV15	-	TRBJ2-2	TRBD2	TGTGCCACCAGCAGAGGGGAGGGAGGAACCGGGGAGCTGTTTTTT	CATSRGEGGTGELFF
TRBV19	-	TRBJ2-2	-	TGTGCCAGTTCCCTCACCGGGGAGCTGTTTTTT	CASSLTGELFF
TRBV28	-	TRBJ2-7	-	TGTGCCAGCACCCCCAGCGCCGCCTACGAGCAGTACTTC	CASTPSAAYEQYF
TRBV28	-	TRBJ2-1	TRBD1	TGTGCCAGCAGTTTGGGGGGACAGGGCTACAATGAGCAGTTCTTC	CASSLGGQGYNEQFF
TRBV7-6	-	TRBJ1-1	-	TGTGCCAGCAGCTTAATGCAGCCAGGAGGGAACACTGAAGCTTTCTTT	CASSLMQPGGNTEAFF
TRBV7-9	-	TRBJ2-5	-	TGTGCCAGCAGCCCACAGGGTATAGAGGAGACCCAGTACTTC	CASSPQGIEETQYF
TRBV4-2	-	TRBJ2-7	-	TGTGCCAGCAGCCCGGGGAACGGGCAGTACTTC	CASSPGNGQYF
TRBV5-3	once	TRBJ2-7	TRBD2	TGTGCCAGAAGCTTGATGGCGGGAGGGCCGGGCGAGCAGTACTTC	CARSLMAGGPGEQYF
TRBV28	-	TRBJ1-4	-	TGTGCCAGCAGCCCGGGGGGGGAAGGGGAAAAACTGTTTTTT	CASSPGGEGEKLFF
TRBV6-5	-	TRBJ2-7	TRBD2	TGTGCCAGCAGGACCTCCCTAGCGGGAGACGAGCAGTACTTC	CASRTSLAGDEQYF
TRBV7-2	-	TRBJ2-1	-	TGTGCCAGCAGCTTAGAGACGGGGACTTGGGGGGACAATGAGCAGTTCTTC	CASSLETGTWGDNEQFF
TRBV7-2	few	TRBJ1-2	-	TGTGCCAGCAGCTCTTGGAGCAGGGAGGGTCTAGAAGGCTACACCTTC	CASSSWSREGLEGYTF
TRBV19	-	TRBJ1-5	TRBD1	TGTGCCAGTAGTCAGGGGGGTTCTGTTTTCGGTTATAGCAATCAGCCCCAGCATTTT	CASSQGGSVFGYSNQPQHF
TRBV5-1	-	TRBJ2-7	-	TGCGCCAGCAGCACCGGGACATCCTACGAGCAGTACTTC	CASSTGTSYEQYF
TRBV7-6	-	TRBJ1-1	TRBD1	TGTGCCAGCAGCTTAGGGACAGGGGCTGACACTGAAGCTTTCTTT	CASSLGTGADTEAFF
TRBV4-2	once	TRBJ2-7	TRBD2	TGTGCCAGCAGCCAAGAGGTAGCGGGACGTTCCTACGAGCAGTACTTC	CASSQEVAGRSYEQYF
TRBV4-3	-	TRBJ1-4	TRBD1	TGCGCCAGCAGCCAAGACTGGACAGGAAATGAAAAACTGTTTTTT	CASSQDWTGNEKLFF
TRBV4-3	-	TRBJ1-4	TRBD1	TGCGCCAGCAGCCTTGGACAGGGGGCTACTAATGAAAAACTGTTTTTT	CASSLGQGATNEKLFF
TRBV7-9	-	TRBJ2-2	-	TGTGCCAGCAGAAAGGGTAACGGGGGCACCGGGGAGCTGTTTTTT	CASRKGNGGTGELFF
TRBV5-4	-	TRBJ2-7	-	TGTGCCAGCAGCTTGGCAACAGCAGGGAGGCTACGCTACGAGCAGTACTTC	CASSLATAGRLRYEQYF
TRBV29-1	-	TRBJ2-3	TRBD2	TGCAGCGCTACTAGCGGGCTGGGCACAGATACGCAGTATTTT	CSATSGLGTDTQYF
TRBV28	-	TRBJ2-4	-	TGTGCCAGCAACCATGCCGGGTTGGTTGCCAAAAACATTCAGTACTTC	CASNHAGLVAKNIQYF
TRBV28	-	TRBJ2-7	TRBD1	TGTGCCAGCAGTTCGGGACAGGGGAACGAGCAGTACTTC	CASSSGQGNEQYF
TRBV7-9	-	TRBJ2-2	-	TGTGCCAGCAGCCCCAAAGCGGACTCGAACACCGGGGAGCTGTTTTTT	CASSPKADSNTGELFF
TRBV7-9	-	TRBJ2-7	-	TGTGCCAGCAGCCCGGAGGGGACGGGGCAGTACTTC	CASSPEGTGQYF
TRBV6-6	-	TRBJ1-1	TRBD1	TGTGCCAGCAGTTACCCAGGACAGGGGGACACTGAAGCTTTCTTT	CASSYPGQGDTEAFF
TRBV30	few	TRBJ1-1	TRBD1	TGTGCCTGGAGTGCAACGACAGGGCCCGAAGCTTTCTTT	CAWSATTGPEAFF
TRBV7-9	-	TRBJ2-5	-	TGTGCCAGCACCGCCCCGAGCCAAGAGACCCAGTACTTC	CASTAPSQETQYF